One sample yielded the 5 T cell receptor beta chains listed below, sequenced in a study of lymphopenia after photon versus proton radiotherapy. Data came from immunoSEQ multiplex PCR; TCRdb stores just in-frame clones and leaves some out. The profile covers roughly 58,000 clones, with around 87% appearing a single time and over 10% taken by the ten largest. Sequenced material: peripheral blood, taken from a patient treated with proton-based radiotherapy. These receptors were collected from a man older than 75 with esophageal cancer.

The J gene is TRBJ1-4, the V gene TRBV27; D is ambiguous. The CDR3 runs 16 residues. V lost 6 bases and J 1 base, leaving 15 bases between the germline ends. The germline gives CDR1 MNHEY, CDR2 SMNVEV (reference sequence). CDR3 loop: CASRSSPGVTNEKLFF. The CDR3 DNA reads TGTGCCAGCAGGTCAAGCCCGGGTGTAACTAATGAAAAACTGTTTTTT. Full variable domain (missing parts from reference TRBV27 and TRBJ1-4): EAQVTQNPRYLITVTGKKLTVTCSQNMNHEYMSWYRQDPGLGLRQIYYSMNVEVTDKGDVPEGYKVSRKEKRNFPLILESPSPNQTSLYFCASRSSPGVTNEKLFFGSGTQLSVL.

CDR3 amino acids: CAWTTTTVQNSPLHF. DNA for the CDR3: TGTGCCTGGACAACCACGACGGTCCAAAATTCACCCCTCCACTTT. The chain recombines TRBV30 with TRBJ1-6; D unresolved. The ends were cut back, 4 bases at V and 7 bases at J, with 17 bases in the middle. CDR1 GTSNPN and CDR2 SVGIG come from the germline V gene (reference sequence). CDR3 size: 15 residues.

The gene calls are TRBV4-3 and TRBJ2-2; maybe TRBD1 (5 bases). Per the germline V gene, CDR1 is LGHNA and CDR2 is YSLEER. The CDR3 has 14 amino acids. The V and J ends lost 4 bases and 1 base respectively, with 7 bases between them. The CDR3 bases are TGCGCCAGCAGCCTAGGACAGAACACCGGGGAGCTGTTTTTT. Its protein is CASSLGQNTGELFF.

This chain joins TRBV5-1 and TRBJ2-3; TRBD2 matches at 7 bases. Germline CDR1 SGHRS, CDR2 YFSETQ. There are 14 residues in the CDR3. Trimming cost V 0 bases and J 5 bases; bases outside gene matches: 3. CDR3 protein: CASSLGGGGDTQYF. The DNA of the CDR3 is TGCGCCAGCAGCTTGGGCGGGGGTGGAGATACGCAGTATTTT.

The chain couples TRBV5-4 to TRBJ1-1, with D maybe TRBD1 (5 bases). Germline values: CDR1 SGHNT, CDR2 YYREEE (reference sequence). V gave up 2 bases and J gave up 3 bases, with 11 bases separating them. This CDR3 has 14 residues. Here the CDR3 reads CASSFRGGYTEAFF. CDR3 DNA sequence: TGTGCCAGCAGCTTTAGGGGTGGGTACACTGAAGCTTTCTTT.